This is a list of T cell receptor beta chains from one sample in a study of early T cells in non-severe SARS-CoV-2 infection. TCRdb reanalysed the 5' RACE reads using MiXCR and keeps one entry per CDR3 protein. Counted here are under 50,000 distinct CDR3 sequences, approximately 4.1% occurring once; the ten biggest clones make up 5.5% to 6.5%. The source material was whole blood. The source of these receptors is an adult who was a healthcare worker with PCR-confirmed SARS-CoV-2 infection or an uninfected control (not recorded which). CDR3s include the opening cysteine and the closing phenylalanine or tryptophan. The D gene is left open where the match is weak. Clone size is shown for a subset of rows, as once, few, many or a class of expanded clone.

J gene: TRBJ1-1
V gene: TRBV18
D gene: NA
clone size: NA
CDR3 DNA: TGTGCCAGCTCACCTATTGCCGGGGCCCTGGGGACTGAAGCTTTCTTT
CDR3 protein: CASSPIAGALGTEAFF

J gene: TRBJ2-1
V gene: TRBV7-2
D gene: NA
clone size: many
CDR3 DNA: TGTGCCAGCAGCCGTCCCTCCCTGGAGCAGTTCTTC
CDR3 protein: CASSRPSLEQFF

J gene: TRBJ2-3
V gene: TRBV20-1
D gene: NA
clone size: many
CDR3 DNA: TGCAGTGCTAGGCCAGGGACTGCATTCACAGATACGCAGTATTTT
CDR3 protein: CSARPGTAFTDTQYF

J gene: TRBJ1-1
V gene: TRBV29-1
D gene: TRBD1
clone size: many
CDR3 DNA: TGCAGCGTTGCGAGGGACAGCAACACTGAAGCTTTCTTT
CDR3 protein: CSVARDSNTEAFF

J gene: TRBJ2-4
V gene: TRBV29-1
D gene: NA
clone size: many
CDR3 DNA: TGCAGCGTTGAAGGCCATGGCGGAAACATTCAGTACTTC
CDR3 protein: CSVEGHGGNIQYF

J gene: TRBJ2-5
V gene: TRBV4-3
D gene: NA
clone size: NA
CDR3 DNA: TGCGCCAGCAGCCAAGAATGGGGGGCGCTTGGGGAGACCCAGTACTTC
CDR3 protein: CASSQEWGALGETQYF

J gene: TRBJ2-1
V gene: TRBV29-1
D gene: TRBD2
clone size: many
CDR3 DNA: TGCAGCGTTGGGCGGGGGTCCTACAATGAGCAGTTCTTC
CDR3 protein: CSVGRGSYNEQFF

J gene: TRBJ2-7
V gene: TRBV29-1
D gene: TRBD2
clone size: many
CDR3 DNA: TGCAGCGTTTCGGGACTAGCGGGCCCCTACGAGCAGTACTTC
CDR3 protein: CSVSGLAGPYEQYF

J gene: TRBJ2-2
V gene: TRBV29-1
D gene: TRBD1
clone size: many
CDR3 DNA: TGCAGCGCCCGGACAGGATCGAACACCGGGGAGCTGTTTTTT
CDR3 protein: CSARTGSNTGELFF

J gene: TRBJ2-7
V gene: TRBV20-1
D gene: NA
clone size: few
CDR3 DNA: TGCAGTGCTAAAAGGGTGGGCGATTTGTTCGAGCAGTACTTC
CDR3 protein: CSAKRVGDLFEQYF

J gene: TRBJ2-3
V gene: TRBV7-8
D gene: NA
clone size: many
CDR3 DNA: TGTGCCAGCAGCTTCTTGACTAGTATAGATACGCAGTATTTT
CDR3 protein: CASSFLTSIDTQYF

J gene: TRBJ2-2
V gene: TRBV5-1
D gene: NA
clone size: few
CDR3 DNA: TGCGCCAGCAGCGAGGACAGCCTCGGCACCGGGGAGCTGTTTTTT
CDR3 protein: CASSEDSLGTGELFF

J gene: TRBJ2-2
V gene: TRBV19
D gene: NA
clone size: NA
CDR3 DNA: TGTGCCAGTACAGGACAGACCGTGACCGGGGAGCTGTTTTTT
CDR3 protein: CASTGQTVTGELFF

J gene: TRBJ2-1
V gene: TRBV9
D gene: NA
clone size: NA
CDR3 DNA: TGTGCCAGCAGCTTCCGACTCTACAATGAGCAGTTCTTC
CDR3 protein: CASSFRLYNEQFF

J gene: TRBJ1-6
V gene: TRBV9
D gene: TRBD1
clone size: many
CDR3 DNA: TGTGCCAGCAGCAAGGGACAGGGGGTGGGTAATTCACCCCTCCACTTT
CDR3 protein: CASSKGQGVGNSPLHF

J gene: TRBJ2-1
V gene: TRBV12-3/TRBV12-4
D gene: NA
clone size: many
CDR3 DNA: TGTGCCAGCAGTTTAAATTATCGGGCCCCCAGGTGGAATGAGCAGTTCTTC
CDR3 protein: CASSLNYRAPRWNEQFF

J gene: TRBJ2-2
V gene: TRBV2
D gene: NA
clone size: NA
CDR3 DNA: TGTGCCAGCAGTGATTTGGGGGCGCCCACCGGGGAGCTGTTTTTT
CDR3 protein: CASSDLGAPTGELFF

J gene: TRBJ1-6
V gene: TRBV6-6
D gene: NA
clone size: many
CDR3 DNA: TGTGCCAGCAGTTTATTCCAGGGTGAGAGAAATTCACCCCTCCACTTT
CDR3 protein: CASSLFQGERNSPLHF

J gene: TRBJ2-3
V gene: TRBV6-1
D gene: NA
clone size: many
CDR3 DNA: TGTGCCAGCAGTGAAGCGGGGCTAGCGAGAGTATTGCAGTATTTT
CDR3 protein: CASSEAGLARVLQYF

J gene: TRBJ1-5
V gene: TRBV20-1
D gene: NA
clone size: many
CDR3 DNA: TGCAGTGCTAGAGGGAGGAGCAATCAGCCCCAGCATTTT
CDR3 protein: CSARGRSNQPQHF

J gene: TRBJ1-1
V gene: TRBV6-1
D gene: NA
clone size: many
CDR3 DNA: TGTGCCAGCAGACGACAGATGAACACTGAAGCTTTCTTT
CDR3 protein: CASRRQMNTEAFF

J gene: TRBJ1-1
V gene: TRBV7-2
D gene: NA
clone size: many
CDR3 DNA: TGTGCCAGCAGTAGGGGGACTGAAGCTTTCTTT
CDR3 protein: CASSRGTEAFF

J gene: TRBJ1-2
V gene: TRBV7-9
D gene: TRBD1
clone size: NA
CDR3 DNA: TGTGCCAGCAGCCGAAGGGACAGGGCTCATGGCTACACCTTC
CDR3 protein: CASSRRDRAHGYTF

J gene: TRBJ1-6
V gene: TRBV20-1
D gene: NA
clone size: many
CDR3 DNA: TGCAGTGCTCGGGGGAACGATTCACCCCTCCACTTT
CDR3 protein: CSARGNDSPLHF

J gene: TRBJ1-6
V gene: TRBV19
D gene: TRBD1
clone size: many
CDR3 DNA: TGTGCCAGTAGCCCGGGACAGGGGGCGAAATCACCCCTCCACTTT
CDR3 protein: CASSPGQGAKSPLHF

J gene: TRBJ2-7
V gene: TRBV5-1
D gene: NA
clone size: NA
CDR3 DNA: TGCGCCAGCAGCTTGGACGACTACGAGCAGTACTTC
CDR3 protein: CASSLDDYEQYF

J gene: TRBJ2-7
V gene: TRBV29-1
D gene: NA
clone size: NA
CDR3 DNA: TGCAGCGTCCTCGGGCTCCACGAGCAGTACTTC
CDR3 protein: CSVLGLHEQYF

J gene: TRBJ1-6
V gene: TRBV2
D gene: NA
clone size: many
CDR3 DNA: TGTGCCAGCAGTGTCAGCTCCTATAATTCACCCCTCCACTTT
CDR3 protein: CASSVSSYNSPLHF

J gene: TRBJ1-1
V gene: TRBV7-9
D gene: NA
clone size: NA
CDR3 DNA: TGTGCCAGCAGCTTAGGCACGGCCTGGTCTGGTGAAGCTTTCTTT
CDR3 protein: CASSLGTAWSGEAFF

J gene: TRBJ2-7
V gene: TRBV6-1
D gene: NA
clone size: many
CDR3 DNA: TGTGCCAGCAGTGAGGGATACGAGCAGTACTTC
CDR3 protein: CASSEGYEQYF